The entry that follows covers one TCR beta chain sequence. Its antigen is not identified. The investigators amplified TCR beta CDR3 regions from RNA transcripts. The HTBI primer set drove a first-round RT-PCR of the TCR CDR3. TCRdb re-called the multiplex PCR reads through MiXCR, storing one row per CDR3 protein. The repertoire holds under 650,000 distinct CDR3 sequences, with about 16% as singletons. This sample is part of a study of T cells in Graves' hyperthyroidism and ophthalmopathy. General study findings and limits: It was a median around seven months before onset that the model predicted ophthalmopathy.

This CDR3 comprises 21 residues. V dropped 8 bases and J dropped 2; count of bases not matched to a gene: 24. The germline CDR1 and CDR2 sequences are LGHDT and YNNKEL (reference sequence). The clonotype was recovered from a woman in her twenties or thirties with Graves' hyperthyroidism. The sample was blood. This chain connects TRBV3-1 to TRBJ2-7; 13 bases align to TRBD2. This CDR3 reads CASGVDRKRTSGSRPTYEQYF. DNA for the CDR3: TGTGCCAGCGGCGTAGATAGGAAACGGACTAGCGGGAGTCGTCCGACCTACGAGCAGTACTTC.